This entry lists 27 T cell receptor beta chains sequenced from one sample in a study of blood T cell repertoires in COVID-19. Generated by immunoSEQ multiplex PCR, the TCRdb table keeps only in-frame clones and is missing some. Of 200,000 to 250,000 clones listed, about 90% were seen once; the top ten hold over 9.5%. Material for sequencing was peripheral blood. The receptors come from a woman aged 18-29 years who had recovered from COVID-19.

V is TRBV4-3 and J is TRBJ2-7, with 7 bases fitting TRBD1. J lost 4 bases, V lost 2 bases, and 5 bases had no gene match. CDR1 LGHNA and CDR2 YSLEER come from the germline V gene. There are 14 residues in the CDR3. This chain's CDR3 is CASSQRGTAYEQYF. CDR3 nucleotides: TGCGCCAGCAGCCAAAGAGGGACAGCTTACGAGCAGTACTTC.

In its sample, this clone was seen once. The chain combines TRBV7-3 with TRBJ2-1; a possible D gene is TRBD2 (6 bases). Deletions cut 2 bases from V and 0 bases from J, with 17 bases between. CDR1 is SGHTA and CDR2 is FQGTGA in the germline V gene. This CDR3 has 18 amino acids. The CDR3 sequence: CASSLELETGGSYNEQFF. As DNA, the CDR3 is TGTGCCAGCAGCTTAGAGCTGGAAACCGGGGGCTCCTACAATGAGCAGTTCTTC.

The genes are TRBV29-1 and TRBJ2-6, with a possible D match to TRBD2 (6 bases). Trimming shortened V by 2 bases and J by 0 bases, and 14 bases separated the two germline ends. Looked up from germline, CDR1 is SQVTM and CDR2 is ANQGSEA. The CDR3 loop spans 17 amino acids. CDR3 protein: CSVELGSGSSGANVLTF. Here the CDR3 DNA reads TGCAGCGTTGAATTGGGTAGCGGAAGCTCTGGGGCCAACGTCCTGACTTTC.

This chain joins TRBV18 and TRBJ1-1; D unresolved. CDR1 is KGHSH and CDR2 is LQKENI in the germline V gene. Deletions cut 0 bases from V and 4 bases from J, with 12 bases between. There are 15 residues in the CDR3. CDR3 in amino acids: CASSPPWEGGTEAFF. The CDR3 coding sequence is TGTGCCAGCTCACCACCGTGGGAGGGAGGCACTGAAGCTTTCTTT.

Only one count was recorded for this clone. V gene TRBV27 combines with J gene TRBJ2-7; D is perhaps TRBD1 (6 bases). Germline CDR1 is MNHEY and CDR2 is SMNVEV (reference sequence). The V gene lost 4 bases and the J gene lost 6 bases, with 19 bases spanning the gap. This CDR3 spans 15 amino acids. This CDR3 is CASSSLGIRGGEQYF. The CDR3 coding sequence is TGTGCCAGCAGTTCTTTGGGGATCAGGGGCGGCGAGCAGTACTTC.

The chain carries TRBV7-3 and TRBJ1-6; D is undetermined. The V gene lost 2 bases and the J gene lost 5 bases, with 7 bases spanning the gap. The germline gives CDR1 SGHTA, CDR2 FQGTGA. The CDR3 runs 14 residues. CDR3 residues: CASSLGHNNSPLHF. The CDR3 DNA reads TGTGCCAGCAGCTTAGGGCATAATAATTCACCCCTCCACTTT.

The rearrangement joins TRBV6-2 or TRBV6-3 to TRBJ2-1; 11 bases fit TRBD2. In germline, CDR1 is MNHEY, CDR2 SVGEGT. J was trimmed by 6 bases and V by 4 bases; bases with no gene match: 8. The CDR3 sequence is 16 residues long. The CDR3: CASSLAGGPPRNEQFF. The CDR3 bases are TGTGCCAGCAGTTTAGCGGGAGGGCCTCCTCGCAATGAGCAGTTCTTC.

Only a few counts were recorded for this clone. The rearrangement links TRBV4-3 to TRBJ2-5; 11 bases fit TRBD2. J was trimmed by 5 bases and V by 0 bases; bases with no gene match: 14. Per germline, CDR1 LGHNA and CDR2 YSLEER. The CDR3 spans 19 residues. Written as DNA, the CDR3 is TGCGCCAGCAGCCAAGAATCTTTTTTAGCGGGAGGGTTTGTGGAGACCCAGTACTTC. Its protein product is CASSQESFLAGGFVETQYF.

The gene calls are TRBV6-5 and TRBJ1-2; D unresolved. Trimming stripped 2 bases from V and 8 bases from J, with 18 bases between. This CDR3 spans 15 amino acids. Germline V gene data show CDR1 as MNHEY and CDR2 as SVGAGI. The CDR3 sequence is CASSYQERYGEGYTF. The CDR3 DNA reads TGTGCCAGCAGTTACCAAGAGAGGTATGGGGAGGGCTACACCTTC.

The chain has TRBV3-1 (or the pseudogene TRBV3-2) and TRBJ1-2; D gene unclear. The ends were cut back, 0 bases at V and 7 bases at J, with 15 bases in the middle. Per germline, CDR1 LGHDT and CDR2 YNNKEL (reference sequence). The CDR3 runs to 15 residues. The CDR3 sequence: CASSQDLDNLGGYTF. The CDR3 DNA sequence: TGTGCCAGCAGCCAAGATCTCGACAACTTGGGTGGCTACACCTTC.

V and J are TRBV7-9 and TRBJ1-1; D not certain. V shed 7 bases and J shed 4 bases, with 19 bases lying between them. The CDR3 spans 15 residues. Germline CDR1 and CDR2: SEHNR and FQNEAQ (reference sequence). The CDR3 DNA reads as TGTGCCAGCAAAGCGTCGAGGGTTGGGGTCACTGAAGCTTTCTTT. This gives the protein CASKASRVGVTEAFF.

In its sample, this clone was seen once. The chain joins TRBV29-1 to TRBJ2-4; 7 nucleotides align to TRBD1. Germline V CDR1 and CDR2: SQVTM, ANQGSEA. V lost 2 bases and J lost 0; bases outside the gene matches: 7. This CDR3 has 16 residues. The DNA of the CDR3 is TGCAGCGTTGAACAGACAGGGACAATAGCCAAAAACATTCAGTACTTC. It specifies CSVEQTGTIAKNIQYF.

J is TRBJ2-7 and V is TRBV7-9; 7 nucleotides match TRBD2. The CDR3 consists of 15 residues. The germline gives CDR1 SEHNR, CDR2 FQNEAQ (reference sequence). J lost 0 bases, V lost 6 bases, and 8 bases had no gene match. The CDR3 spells CASRPGTTDSYEQYF. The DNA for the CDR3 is TGTGCCAGCAGGCCCGGGACTACCGACTCCTACGAGCAGTACTTC.

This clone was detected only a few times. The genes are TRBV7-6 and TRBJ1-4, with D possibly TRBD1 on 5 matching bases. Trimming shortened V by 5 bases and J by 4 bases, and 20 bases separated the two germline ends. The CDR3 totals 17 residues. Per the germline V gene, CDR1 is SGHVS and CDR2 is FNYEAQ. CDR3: CASSPLKRDRSNEKLFF. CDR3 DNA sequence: TGTGCCAGCAGCCCCCTTAAACGAGACAGAAGTAATGAAAAACTGTTTTTT.

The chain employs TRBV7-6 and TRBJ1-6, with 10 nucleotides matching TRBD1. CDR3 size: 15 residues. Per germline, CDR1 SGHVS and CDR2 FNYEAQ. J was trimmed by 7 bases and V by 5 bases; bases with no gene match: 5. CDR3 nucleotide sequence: TGTGCCAGCAGCCGGGACAGGGGAGCCAATTCACCCCTCCACTTT. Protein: CASSRDRGANSPLHF.

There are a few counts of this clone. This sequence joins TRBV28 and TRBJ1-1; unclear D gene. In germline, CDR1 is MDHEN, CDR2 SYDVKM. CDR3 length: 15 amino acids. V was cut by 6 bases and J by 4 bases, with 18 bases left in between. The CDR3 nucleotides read TGTGCCAGCAGGCGAGGGCTCGGGCTGGGCACTGAAGCTTTCTTT. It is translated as CASRRGLGLGTEAFF.

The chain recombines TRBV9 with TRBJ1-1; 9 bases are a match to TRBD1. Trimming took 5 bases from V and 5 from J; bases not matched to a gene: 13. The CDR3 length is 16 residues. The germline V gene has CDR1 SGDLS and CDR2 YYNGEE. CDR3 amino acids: CASSAGQGSLGTEAFF. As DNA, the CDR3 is TGTGCCAGCAGTGCGGGACAGGGAAGTTTGGGGACTGAAGCTTTCTTT.

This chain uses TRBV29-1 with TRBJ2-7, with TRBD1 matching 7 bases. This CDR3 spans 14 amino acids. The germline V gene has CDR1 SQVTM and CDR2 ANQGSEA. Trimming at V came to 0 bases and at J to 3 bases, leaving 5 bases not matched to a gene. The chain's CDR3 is CSVEDWTGRYEQYF. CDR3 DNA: TGCAGCGTTGAAGATTGGACAGGTCGCTACGAGCAGTACTTC.

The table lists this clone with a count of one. CDR3 amino acids: CASSSGQAINQPQHF. The CDR3 DNA follows: TGTGCCAGCAGCTCCGGACAGGCTATCAATCAGCCCCAGCATTTT. The chain carries TRBV7-2 and TRBJ1-5, with 7 bases matching TRBD1. V shed 4 bases and J 3 bases; nucleotides not matched to a gene: 6. The germline V gene encodes CDR1 SGHTA and CDR2 FQGNSA. There are 15 residues in the CDR3.

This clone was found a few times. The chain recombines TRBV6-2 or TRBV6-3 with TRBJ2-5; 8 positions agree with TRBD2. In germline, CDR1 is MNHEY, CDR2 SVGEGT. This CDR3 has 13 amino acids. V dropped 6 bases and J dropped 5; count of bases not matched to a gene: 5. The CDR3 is CASSSAGVETQYF. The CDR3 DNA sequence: TGTGCCAGCAGCTCAGCGGGAGTGGAGACCCAGTACTTC.

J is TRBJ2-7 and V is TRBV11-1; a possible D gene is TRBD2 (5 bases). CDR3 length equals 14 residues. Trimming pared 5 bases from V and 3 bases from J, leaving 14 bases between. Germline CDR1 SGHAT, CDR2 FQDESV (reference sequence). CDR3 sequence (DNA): TGTGCCAGCAGCCCCCCGGACTCCTACTACGAGCAGTACTTC. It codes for CASSPPDSYYEQYF. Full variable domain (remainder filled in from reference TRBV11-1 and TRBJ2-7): EAEVAQSPRYKITEKSQAVAFWCDPISGHATLYWYRQILGQGPELLVQFQDESVVDDSQLPKDRFSAERLKGVDSTLKIQPAELGDSAMYLCASSPPDSYYEQYFGPGTRLTVT.

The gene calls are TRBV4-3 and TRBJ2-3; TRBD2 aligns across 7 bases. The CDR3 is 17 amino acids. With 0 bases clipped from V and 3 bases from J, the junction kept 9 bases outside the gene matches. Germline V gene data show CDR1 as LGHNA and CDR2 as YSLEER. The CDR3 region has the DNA TGCGCCAGCAGCCAAGATGGGACGGGAGGAGGGACAGATACGCAGTATTTT. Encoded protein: CASSQDGTGGGTDTQYF.

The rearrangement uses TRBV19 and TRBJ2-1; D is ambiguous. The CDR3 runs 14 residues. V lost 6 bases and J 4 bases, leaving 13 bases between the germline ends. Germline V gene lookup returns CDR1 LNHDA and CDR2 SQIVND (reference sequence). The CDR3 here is CASRNPLSYNEQFF. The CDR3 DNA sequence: TGTGCCAGTAGAAACCCACTCTCTTACAATGAGCAGTTCTTC.

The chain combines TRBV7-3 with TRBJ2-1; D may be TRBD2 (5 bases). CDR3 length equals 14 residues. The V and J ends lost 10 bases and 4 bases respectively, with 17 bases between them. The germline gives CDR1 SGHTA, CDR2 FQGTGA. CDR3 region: CATDGENIYNEQFF. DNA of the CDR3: TGTGCCACCGATGGGGAGAACATATACAATGAGCAGTTCTTC. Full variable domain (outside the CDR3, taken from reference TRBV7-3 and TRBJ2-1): GAGVSQTPSNKVTEKGKYVELRCDPISGHTALYWYRQSLGQGPEFLIYFQGTGAADDSGLPNDRFFAVRPEGSVSTLKIQRTERGDSAVYLCATDGENIYNEQFFGPGTRLTVL.

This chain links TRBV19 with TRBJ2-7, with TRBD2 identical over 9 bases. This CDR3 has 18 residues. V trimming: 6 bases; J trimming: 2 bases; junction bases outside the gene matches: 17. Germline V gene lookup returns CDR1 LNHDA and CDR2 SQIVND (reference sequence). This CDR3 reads CASSPDRVIAGATYEQYF. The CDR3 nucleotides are TGTGCCAGTAGCCCTGACAGGGTGATAGCGGGGGCGACCTACGAGCAGTACTTC.

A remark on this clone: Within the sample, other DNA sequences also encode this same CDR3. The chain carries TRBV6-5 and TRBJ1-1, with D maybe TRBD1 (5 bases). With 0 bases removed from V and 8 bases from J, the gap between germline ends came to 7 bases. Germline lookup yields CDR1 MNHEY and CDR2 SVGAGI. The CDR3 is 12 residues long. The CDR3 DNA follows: TGTGCCAGCAGTTACTCGGGGGGGGAAGCTTTCTTT. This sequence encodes CASSYSGGEAFF.

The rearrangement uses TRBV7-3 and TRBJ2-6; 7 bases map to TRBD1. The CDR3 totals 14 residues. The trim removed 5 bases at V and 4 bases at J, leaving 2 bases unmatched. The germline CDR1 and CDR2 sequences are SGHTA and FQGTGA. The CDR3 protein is CASSRGRGANVLTF. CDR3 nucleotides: TGTGCCAGCAGCAGGGGGCGCGGGGCCAACGTCCTGACTTTC. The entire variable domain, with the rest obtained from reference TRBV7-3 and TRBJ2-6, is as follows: GAGVSQTPSNKVTEKGKYVELRCDPISGHTALYWYRQSLGQGPEFLIYFQGTGAADDSGLPNDRFFAVRPEGSVSTLKIQRTERGDSAVYLCASSRGRGANVLTFGAGSRLTVL.